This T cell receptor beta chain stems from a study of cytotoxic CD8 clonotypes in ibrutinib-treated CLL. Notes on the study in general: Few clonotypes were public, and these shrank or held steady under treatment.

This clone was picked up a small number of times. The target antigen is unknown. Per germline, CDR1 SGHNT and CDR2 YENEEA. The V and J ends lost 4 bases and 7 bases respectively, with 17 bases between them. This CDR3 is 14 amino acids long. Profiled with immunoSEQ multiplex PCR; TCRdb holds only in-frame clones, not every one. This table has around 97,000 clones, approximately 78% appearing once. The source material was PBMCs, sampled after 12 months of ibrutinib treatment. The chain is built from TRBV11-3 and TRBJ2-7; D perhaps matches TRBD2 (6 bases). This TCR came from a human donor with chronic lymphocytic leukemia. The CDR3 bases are TGTGCCAGCAGCTACCCGGCTAGCGTCTTAGAGCAGTACTTC. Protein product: CASSYPASVLEQYF.